These 23 T cell receptor beta chains came from one sample sequenced in a study of T cells after yellow fever vaccination. TCRdb called the 5' RACE reads again in MiXCR, with one record for every CDR3 protein. The table includes approximately 160,000 distinct CDR3 sequences, approximately 9.9% detected once. The specimen comprised CD8+ T cells sorted from PBMCs, sampled 45 days after the yellow fever booster vaccination. The receptor source for this set is a man between 18 and 29 years old who received the YFV17D yellow fever vaccine.

This sequence joins TRBV12-3 or TRBV12-4 and TRBJ2-1; D gene ambiguous. This CDR3 spans 17 amino acids. V was pared by 1 base and J by 5 bases, with 18 bases between. DNA of the CDR3: TGTGCCAGCAGTTTAGAGGGTGAGGTGGGCTATAACAATGAGCAGTTCTTC. Translating it yields CASSLEGEVGYNNEQFF.

This clonotype came up a few times. The chain employs TRBV9 and TRBJ2-5; 7 bases agree with TRBD1. Germline lookup yields CDR1 SGDLS and CDR2 YYNGEE. V gave up 3 bases and J gave up 2 bases; unmatched junction bases: 7. The CDR3 length is 15 residues. CDR3 sequence (DNA): TGTGCCAGCAGCGACCCCAGGGGGTCACAAGAGACCCAGTACTTC. Residues: CASSDPRGSQETQYF.

The chain uses TRBV6-5 and TRBJ2-1; no clear D. Trimming removed 6 bases at V and 8 bases at J, with 20 bases between. The germline V gene has CDR1 MNHEY and CDR2 SVGAGI. The CDR3 has 15 amino acids. CDR3 bases: TGTGCCAGCAGCCGAGTCCAGGTTATCCTCGATGAGCAGTTCTTC. Protein: CASSRVQVILDEQFF.

This clonotype came up a few times. The V call is TRBV11-2, the J call TRBJ2-7, with no clear D. This CDR3 spans 11 amino acids. The V gene lost 5 bases and the J gene lost 9 bases, with 11 bases spanning the gap. CDR1 is SGHAT and CDR2 is FQNNGV in the germline V gene. CDR3 in amino acids: CASSPLLMQYV. Written as DNA, the CDR3 is TGTGCCAGCAGCCCCCTCCTCATGCAGTACGTC.

This clonotype appeared many times. This chain connects TRBV6-2 or TRBV6-3 to TRBJ2-1, with 7 bases fitting TRBD2. The V gene end was trimmed by 7 bases and the J gene end by 2 bases; junction bases not matched to a gene: 2. The CDR3 runs 13 residues. Germline loops: CDR1 MNHEY, CDR2 SVGEGT. CDR3 sequence reads: CASTAGPYNEQFF. The DNA of the CDR3 is TGTGCCAGCACAGCGGGACCCTACAATGAGCAGTTCTTC.

The gene calls are TRBV19 and TRBJ2-7; 9 bases line up with TRBD2. Germline CDR1 LNHDA, CDR2 SQIVND (reference sequence). This CDR3 is built from 14 residues. V trimming: 5 bases; J trimming: 2 bases; junction bases outside the gene matches: 4. CDR3 in amino acids: CASSGASGAYEQYF. The CDR3 nucleotides read TGTGCCAGTAGTGGGGCTAGCGGGGCCTACGAGCAGTACTTC.

The chain links TRBV7-9 to TRBJ1-1; tentative D call: TRBD1 (5 bases). The CDR3 totals 15 residues. Trimming stripped 7 bases from V and 5 bases from J, with 20 bases between. The germline V gene has CDR1 SEHNR and CDR2 FQNEAQ (reference sequence). CDR3 region: CASTDGARSWTEAFF. The CDR3 DNA follows: TGTGCCAGCACCGACGGGGCAAGGTCGTGGACTGAAGCTTTCTTT.

The CDR3 sequence is CASSLALEASPLHF. The CDR3 nucleotides are TGTGCCAGCAGCTTAGCGCTAGAGGCTTCACCCCTCCACTTT. The chain joins TRBV7-6 to TRBJ1-6; D not certain. Germline V gene data show CDR1 as SGHVS and CDR2 as FNYEAQ. This CDR3 has 14 amino acids. Trimming left V 0 bases short and J 9 bases short, with 9 bases between.

The chain uses TRBV9 and TRBJ2-6; D not certain. The ends were cut back, 4 bases at V and 4 bases at J, with 18 bases in the middle. The length of the CDR3 is 17 residues. Germline V gives CDR1 SGDLS, CDR2 YYNGEE. The CDR3 here is CASSPLAMPAGANVLTF. CDR3 coding DNA: TGTGCCAGCAGCCCCCTCGCCATGCCTGCCGGGGCCAACGTCCTGACTTTC.

This clonotype was detected ten times or more. The chain employs TRBV6-2 or TRBV6-3 and TRBJ2-3; the D gene is possibly TRBD2 (6 bases). The germline V gene encodes CDR1 MNHEY and CDR2 SVGEGT. The CDR3 loop spans 14 amino acids. Trimming cost V 7 bases and J 7 bases, with 18 bases left between them. CDR3 DNA: TGTGCCAGCATCCGGGGACTCCGGGAGAATACGCAGTATTTT. This translates into CASIRGLRENTQYF.

The CDR3 coding sequence is TGCGCCAGCACCCCGGGGTCACGGGGTGGGGAGACCCAGTACTTC. Its translation: CASTPGSRGGETQYF. The gene calls are TRBV4-1 and TRBJ2-5; a possible D gene is TRBD2 (5 bases). Trimming stripped 7 bases from V and 5 bases from J, with 20 bases between. The CDR3 has 15 residues. Germline values: CDR1 MGHRA, CDR2 YSYEKL.

In its sample, this clonotype was seen a few times. The chain recombines TRBV4-1 with TRBJ2-2, with 7 bases that match TRBD1. Trimming took 1 base from V and 4 from J; bases not matched to a gene: 6. The CDR3 runs to 16 residues. Germline V gives CDR1 MGHRA, CDR2 YSYEKL. The CDR3 region is CASSQVLGGRTGELFF. As DNA, the CDR3 is TGCGCCAGCAGCCAAGTACTAGGGGGCCGCACCGGGGAGCTGTTTTTT.

This clonotype was seen more than once but under ten times. The rearrangement joins TRBV9 to TRBJ2-5; 10 bases are shared with TRBD2. Germline CDR1 and CDR2: SGDLS and YYNGEE. The V gene end was trimmed by 3 bases and the J gene end by 5 bases; junction bases not matched to a gene: 7. The CDR3 is made up of 15 amino acids. The CDR3 region is CASSAVGLARETQYF. The DNA for the CDR3 is TGTGCCAGCAGCGCCGTGGGACTAGCGAGGGAGACCCAGTACTTC.

This clonotype was counted only a few times. The CDR3 here is CASSQDQGLAGGPSDTQYF. Written as DNA, the CDR3 is TGCGCCAGCAGCCAAGATCAGGGACTAGCGGGGGGGCCGTCGGATACGCAGTATTTT. The chain links TRBV4-1 to TRBJ2-3, with 16 bases identical to TRBD2. This CDR3 contains 19 residues. The V gene's germline CDR1 is MGHRA and CDR2 YSYEKL. With V trimmed by 0 bases and J by 6 bases, 9 bases remained unmatched.

The chain links TRBV5-6 to TRBJ2-7, with a possible D match to TRBD1 (6 bases). This CDR3 comprises 15 residues. Germline CDR1 is SGHDT and CDR2 is YYEEEE. V lost 4 bases, J lost 2 bases, and 16 bases lay in between. The CDR3 DNA sequence: TGTGCCAGCAGCGCAAGGACAGTACTTCCCTACGAGCAGTACGTC. Amino acid sequence: CASSARTVLPYEQYV.

The rearrangement joins TRBV4-1 to TRBJ1-2, with 8 bases identical to TRBD1. The J segment lost 7 bases and the V segment lost 0 bases, leaving 10 bases of the junction unmatched. Germline CDR1 is MGHRA and CDR2 is YSYEKL. CDR3 length: 16 residues. This CDR3 is CASSQDSSTGEFGYTF. In nucleotides, the CDR3 is TGCGCCAGCAGCCAAGATTCATCGACAGGGGAGTTTGGCTACACCTTC.

The chain combines TRBV5-5 with TRBJ2-7, with 8 bases that match TRBD1. The CDR3 sequence is 14 residues long. J was trimmed by 4 bases and V by 4 bases; bases with no gene match: 7. Germline V gene data show CDR1 as SGHKS and CDR2 as YYEKEE (reference sequence). CDR3 protein: CASSVRDRWYEQYV. CDR3 DNA sequence: TGTGCCAGCAGCGTCCGGGACAGGTGGTACGAGCAGTACGTC.

There are a few counts of this clonotype. The rearrangement uses TRBV7-9 and TRBJ2-7, with a weak D call TRBD1 (6 bases). Germline CDR1 and CDR2: SEHNR and FQNEAQ (reference sequence). The CDR3 contains 13 residues. V dropped 5 bases and J dropped 2 bases, with 10 bases sitting between them. CDR3 region: CASSPGEPYEQYF. CDR3 DNA: TGTGCCAGCAGCCCAGGGGAACCCTACGAGCAGTACTTC.

J is TRBJ2-1 and V is TRBV5-1, with 9 bases lining up with TRBD2. V was clipped by 0 bases and J by 6 bases; unmatched bases: 4. This CDR3 has 15 amino acids. The germline V gene encodes CDR1 SGHRS and CDR2 YFSETQ. The CDR3 region is CASSLAAGGRNEQFF. The CDR3 nucleotides read TGCGCCAGCAGCTTGGCCGCGGGGGGGCGCAATGAGCAGTTCTTC.

This sequence joins TRBV20-1 and TRBJ2-7; D is uncertain. The CDR3 is made up of 12 amino acids. Germline CDR1 reads DFQATT; CDR2 reads SNEGSKA (reference sequence). V was clipped by 3 bases and J by 2 bases, with 8 bases between them. CDR3 loop: CSASGATYEQYF. CDR3 DNA: TGCAGTGCTAGTGGAGCTACCTACGAGCAGTACTTC.

The V and J genes are TRBV4-1 and TRBJ1-4; no clear D gene. Germline CDR1 is MGHRA and CDR2 is YSYEKL. The CDR3 spans 16 residues. The ends were cut back, 0 bases at V and 3 bases at J, with 11 bases in the middle. In DNA, the CDR3 is TGCGCCAGCAGCCAAGAATCGGGGTACTCTAATGAAAAACTGTTTTTT. It is translated as CASSQESGYSNEKLFF.

The table lists this clonotype with a few counts. V usage is TRBV15 and J usage is TRBJ2-3, with 7 bases lining up with TRBD2. The CDR3 has 16 amino acids. The V gene end was trimmed by 5 bases and the J gene end by 1 base; junction bases not matched to a gene: 9. CDR1 is LNHNV, CDR2 YYDKDF, per germline (reference sequence). The CDR3, as DNA: TGTGCCACCAGCCGGAGCGGGGTGGCTGGCACAGATACGCAGTATTTT. Amino acid sequence: CATSRSGVAGTDTQYF.

This chain connects TRBV6-6 to TRBJ1-5; D may be TRBD1 (6 bases). CDR3 length equals 16 residues. Trimming removed 5 bases from V and 0 bases from J, with 14 bases in between. The germline V gene has CDR1 MNHNY and CDR2 SVGAGI (reference sequence). CDR3 amino acids: CASSDRTAYSNQPQHF. CDR3 in DNA: TGTGCCAGCAGTGACCGGACAGCGTATAGCAATCAGCCCCAGCATTTT.